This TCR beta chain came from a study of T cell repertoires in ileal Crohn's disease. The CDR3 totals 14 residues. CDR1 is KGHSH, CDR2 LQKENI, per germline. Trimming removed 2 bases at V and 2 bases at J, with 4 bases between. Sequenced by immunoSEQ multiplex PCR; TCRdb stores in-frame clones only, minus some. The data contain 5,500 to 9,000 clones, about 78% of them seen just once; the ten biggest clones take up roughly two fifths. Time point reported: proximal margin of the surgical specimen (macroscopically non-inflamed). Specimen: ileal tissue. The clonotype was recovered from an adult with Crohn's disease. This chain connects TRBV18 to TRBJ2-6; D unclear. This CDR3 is CASSPGAGANVLTF. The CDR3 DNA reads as TGTGCCAGCTCACCAGGGGCTGGGGCCAACGTCCTGACTTTC.